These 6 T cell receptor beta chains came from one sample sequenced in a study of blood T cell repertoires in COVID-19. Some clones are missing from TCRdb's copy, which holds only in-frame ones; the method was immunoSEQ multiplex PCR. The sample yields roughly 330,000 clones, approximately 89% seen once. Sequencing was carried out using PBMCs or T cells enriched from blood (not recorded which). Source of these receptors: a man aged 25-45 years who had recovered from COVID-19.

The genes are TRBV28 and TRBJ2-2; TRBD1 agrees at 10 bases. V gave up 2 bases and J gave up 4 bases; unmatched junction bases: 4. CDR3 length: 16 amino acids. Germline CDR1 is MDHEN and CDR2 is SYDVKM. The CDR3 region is CASSLPGQGITGELFF. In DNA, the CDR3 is TGTGCCAGCAGTTTACCGGGACAGGGGATCACCGGGGAGCTGTTTTTT.

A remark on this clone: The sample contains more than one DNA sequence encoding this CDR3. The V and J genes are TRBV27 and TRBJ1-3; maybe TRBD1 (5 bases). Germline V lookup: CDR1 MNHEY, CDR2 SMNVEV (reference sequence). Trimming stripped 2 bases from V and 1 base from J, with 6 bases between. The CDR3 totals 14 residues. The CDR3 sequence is CASSLRGSGNTIYF. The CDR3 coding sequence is TGTGCCAGCAGTTTAAGGGGATCTGGAAACACCATATATTTT.

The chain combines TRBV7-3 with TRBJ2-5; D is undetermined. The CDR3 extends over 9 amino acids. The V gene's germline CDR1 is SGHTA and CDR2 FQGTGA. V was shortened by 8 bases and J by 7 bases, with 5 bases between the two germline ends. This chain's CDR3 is CASPWTQYF. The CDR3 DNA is TGTGCCAGCCCTTGGACCCAGTACTTC. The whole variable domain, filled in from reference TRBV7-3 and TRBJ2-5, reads GAGVSQTPSNKVTEKGKYVELRCDPISGHTALYWYRQSLGQGPEFLIYFQGTGAADDSGLPNDRFFAVRPEGSVSTLKIQRTERGDSAVYLCASPWTQYFGPGTRLLVL.

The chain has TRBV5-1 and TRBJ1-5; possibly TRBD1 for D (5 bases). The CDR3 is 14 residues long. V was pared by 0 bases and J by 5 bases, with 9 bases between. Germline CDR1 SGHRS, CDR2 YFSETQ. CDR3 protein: CASSLEGRDQPQHF. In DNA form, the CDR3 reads TGCGCCAGCAGCTTGGAAGGCAGGGATCAGCCCCAGCATTTT. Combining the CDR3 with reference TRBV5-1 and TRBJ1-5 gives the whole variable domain KAGVTQTPRYLIKTRGQQVTLSCSPISGHRSVSWYQQTPGQGLQFLFEYFSETQRNKGNFPGRFSGRQFSNSRSEMNVSTLELGDSALYLCASSLEGRDQPQHFGDGTRLSIL.

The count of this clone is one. The CDR3 bases are TGTGCCAGCTCACCAGGACAGGGCTACCAAGAGACCCAGTACTTC. The encoded protein is CASSPGQGYQETQYF. This chain uses TRBV18 with TRBJ2-5; 8 positions agree with TRBD1. J was trimmed by 0 bases and V by 2 bases; bases with no gene match: 2. CDR1 KGHSH and CDR2 LQKENI come from the germline V gene. CDR3 size: 15 residues.

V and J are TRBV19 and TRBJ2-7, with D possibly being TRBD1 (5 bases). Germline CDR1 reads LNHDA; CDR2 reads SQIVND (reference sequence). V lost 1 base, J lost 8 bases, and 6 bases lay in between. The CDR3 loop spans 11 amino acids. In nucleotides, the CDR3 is TGTGCCAGTAGTATAGGACAGAAGCAGTACTTC. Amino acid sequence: CASSIGQKQYF.